This T cell receptor beta chain was retrieved from a study of blood T cell repertoires in COVID-19. Original processing notes: Amplification of reference gene primers was used by the study to estimate nucleated cell counts. TCRdb's table, derived via immunoSEQ multiplex PCR, lists solely in-frame clones and lacks some. The V and J calls and clone size are taken from that table; D and trimming were inferred from the DNA. The table has fewer than 350,000 clones, 75% to 90% seen once. The source is a man younger than 45 who had recovered from COVID-19. Sequenced input: PBMCs or T cells enriched from blood (not recorded which).

CDR3 sequence reads: CASRGQGALTEAFF. The CDR3, as DNA: TGTGCCAGCAGGGGACAGGGGGCTCTGACTGAAGCTTTCTTT. This chain connects TRBV25-1 to TRBJ1-1; 12 bases fit TRBD1. The CDR3 covers 14 residues. The germline gives CDR1 MGHDK, CDR2 SYGVNS. The ends lost 6 bases at V and 5 bases at J; junction bases unmatched: 4.